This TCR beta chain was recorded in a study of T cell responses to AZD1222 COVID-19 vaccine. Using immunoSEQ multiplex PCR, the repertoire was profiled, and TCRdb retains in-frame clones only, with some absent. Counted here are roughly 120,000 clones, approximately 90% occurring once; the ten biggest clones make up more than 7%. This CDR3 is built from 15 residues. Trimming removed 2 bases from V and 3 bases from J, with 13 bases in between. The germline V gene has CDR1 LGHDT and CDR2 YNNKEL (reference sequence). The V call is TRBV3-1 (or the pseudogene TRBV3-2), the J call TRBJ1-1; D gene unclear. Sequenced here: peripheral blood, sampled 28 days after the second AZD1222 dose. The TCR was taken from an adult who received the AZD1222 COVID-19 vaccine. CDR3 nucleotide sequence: TGTGCCAGCAGCCAATCCGGGCCGCAGTACACTGAAGCTTTCTTT. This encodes CASSQSGPQYTEAFF.